The T cell receptor (beta chain) under discussion was sequenced for a study of blood T cell repertoires in COVID-19. Study at large: Acute-phase and convalescent COVID-19 samples originated in the United States, Italy and Spain. PBMCs, B-cell-depleted T cells, or T cells provided the cDNA or gDNA that made up the material.

V lost 7 bases to trimming and J lost 8 bases, with 17 bases between them. The CDR3 has 13 amino acids. Germline V lookup: CDR1 MGHDK, CDR2 SYGVNS. Source study methods: Counts of nucleated cells, estimated from reference gene primer amplification, were obtained. Some clones are missing from TCRdb's copy, which holds only in-frame ones; the method was immunoSEQ multiplex PCR. That table furnishes V, J and clone size, whereas the DNA furnished D and trimming. Altogether about 240,000 clones are present, roughly 82% being singletons, with the ten largest covering more than 9%. This TCR came from a man older than 75 with acute or convalescent COVID-19. Sequences were obtained from peripheral blood. The chain recombines TRBV25-1 with TRBJ1-2; D is unresolved. For the CDR3, the DNA is TGTGCCAGCACTGGGCAGATGTCTTTGGGCTACACCTTC. It is translated as CASTGQMSLGYTF.